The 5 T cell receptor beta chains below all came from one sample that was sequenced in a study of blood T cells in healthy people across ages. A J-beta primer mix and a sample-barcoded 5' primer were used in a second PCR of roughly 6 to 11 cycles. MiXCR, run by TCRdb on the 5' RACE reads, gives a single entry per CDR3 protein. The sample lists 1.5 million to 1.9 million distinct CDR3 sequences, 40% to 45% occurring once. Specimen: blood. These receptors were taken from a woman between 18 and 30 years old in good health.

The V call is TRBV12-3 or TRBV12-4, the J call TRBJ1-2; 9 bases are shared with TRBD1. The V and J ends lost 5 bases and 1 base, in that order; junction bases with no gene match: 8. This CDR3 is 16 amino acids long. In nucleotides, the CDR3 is TGTGCCAGCAGTGCACGGCCGGGACAGGGTAACTATGGCTACACCTTC. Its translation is CASSARPGQGNYGYTF.

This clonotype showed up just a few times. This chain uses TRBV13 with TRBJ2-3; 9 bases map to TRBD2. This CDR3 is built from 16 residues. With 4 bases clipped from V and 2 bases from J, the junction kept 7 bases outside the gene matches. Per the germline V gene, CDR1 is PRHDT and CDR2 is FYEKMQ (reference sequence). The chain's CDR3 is CASSWTGTSITDTQYF. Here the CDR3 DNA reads TGTGCCAGCAGCTGGACCGGGACTAGCATCACAGATACGCAGTATTTT.

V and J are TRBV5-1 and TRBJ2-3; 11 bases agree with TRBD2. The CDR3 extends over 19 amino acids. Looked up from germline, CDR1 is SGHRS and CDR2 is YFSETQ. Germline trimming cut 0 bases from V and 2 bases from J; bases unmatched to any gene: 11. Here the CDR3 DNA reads TGCGCCAGCAGCTTGGTACTAGCGGGAGTTCGCCCTAACACAGATACGCAGTATTTT. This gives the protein CASSLVLAGVRPNTDTQYF. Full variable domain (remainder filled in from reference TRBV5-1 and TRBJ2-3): KAGVTQTPRYLIKTRGQQVTLSCSPISGHRSVSWYQQTPGQGLQFLFEYFSETQRNKGNFPGRFSGRQFSNSRSEMNVSTLELGDSALYLCASSLVLAGVRPNTDTQYFGPGTRLTVL.

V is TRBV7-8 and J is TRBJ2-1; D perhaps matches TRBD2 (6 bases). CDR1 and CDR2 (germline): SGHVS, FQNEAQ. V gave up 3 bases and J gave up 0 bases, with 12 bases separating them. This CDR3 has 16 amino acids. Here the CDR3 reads CASSFRDLGSYNEQFF. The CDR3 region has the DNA TGTGCCAGCAGCTTCAGGGACTTGGGCTCCTACAATGAGCAGTTCTTC.

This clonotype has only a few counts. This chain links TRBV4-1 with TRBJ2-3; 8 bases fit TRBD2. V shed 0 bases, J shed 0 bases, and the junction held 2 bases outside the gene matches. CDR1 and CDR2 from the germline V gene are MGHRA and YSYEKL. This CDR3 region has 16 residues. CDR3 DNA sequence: TGCGCCAGCAGCCAAGACACTAGCGGAAGCACAGATACGCAGTATTTT. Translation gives CASSQDTSGSTDTQYF.